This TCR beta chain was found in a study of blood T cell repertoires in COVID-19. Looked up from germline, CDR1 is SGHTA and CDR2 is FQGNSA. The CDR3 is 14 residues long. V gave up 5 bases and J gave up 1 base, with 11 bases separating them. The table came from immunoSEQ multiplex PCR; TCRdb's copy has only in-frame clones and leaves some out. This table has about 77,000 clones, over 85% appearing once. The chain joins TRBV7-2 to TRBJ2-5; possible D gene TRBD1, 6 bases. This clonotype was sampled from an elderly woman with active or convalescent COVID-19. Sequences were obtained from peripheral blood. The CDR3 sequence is CASSLLGGQETQYF. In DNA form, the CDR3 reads TGTGCCAGCAGCCTTCTAGGGGGCCAAGAGACCCAGTACTTC.